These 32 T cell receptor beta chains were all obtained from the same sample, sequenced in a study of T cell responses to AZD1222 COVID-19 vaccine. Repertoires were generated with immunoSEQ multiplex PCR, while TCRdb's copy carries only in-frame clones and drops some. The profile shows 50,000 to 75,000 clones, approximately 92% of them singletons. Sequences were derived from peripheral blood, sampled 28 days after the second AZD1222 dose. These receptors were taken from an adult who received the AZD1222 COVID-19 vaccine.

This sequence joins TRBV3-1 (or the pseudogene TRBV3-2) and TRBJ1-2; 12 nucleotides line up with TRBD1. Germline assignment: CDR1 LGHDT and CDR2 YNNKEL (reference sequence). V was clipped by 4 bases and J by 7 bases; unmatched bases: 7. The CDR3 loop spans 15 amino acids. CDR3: CASSPTGQGASGYTF. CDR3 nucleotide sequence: TGTGCCAGCAGCCCTACGGGACAGGGGGCAAGTGGCTACACCTTC.

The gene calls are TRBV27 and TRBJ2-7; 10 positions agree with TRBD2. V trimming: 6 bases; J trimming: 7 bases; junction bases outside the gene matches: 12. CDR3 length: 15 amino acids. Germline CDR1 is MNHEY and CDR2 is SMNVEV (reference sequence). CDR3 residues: CASRGGLAEPREQYF. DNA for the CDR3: TGTGCCAGCAGGGGAGGACTAGCGGAGCCTCGGGAGCAGTACTTC.

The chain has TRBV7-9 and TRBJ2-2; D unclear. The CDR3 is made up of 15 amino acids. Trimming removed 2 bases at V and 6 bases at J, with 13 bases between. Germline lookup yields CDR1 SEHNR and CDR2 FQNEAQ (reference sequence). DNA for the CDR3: TGTGCCAGCAGCTTACCCCCGGTTCTGGCCGGGGAGCTGTTTTTT. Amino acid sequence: CASSLPPVLAGELFF.

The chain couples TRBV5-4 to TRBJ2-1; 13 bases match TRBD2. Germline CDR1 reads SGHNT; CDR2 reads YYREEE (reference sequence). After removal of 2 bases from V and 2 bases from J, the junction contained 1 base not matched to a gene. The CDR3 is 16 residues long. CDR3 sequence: CASSLGTSGAYNEQFF. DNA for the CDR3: TGTGCCAGCAGCTTAGGGACTAGCGGGGCCTACAATGAGCAGTTCTTC.

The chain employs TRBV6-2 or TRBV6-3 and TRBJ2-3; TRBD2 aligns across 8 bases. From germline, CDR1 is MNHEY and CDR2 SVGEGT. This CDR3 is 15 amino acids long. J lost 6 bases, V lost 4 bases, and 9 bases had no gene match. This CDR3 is CASSFVAGSSDTQYF. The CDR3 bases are TGTGCCAGCAGTTTCGTAGCGGGATCGTCTGATACGCAGTATTTT.

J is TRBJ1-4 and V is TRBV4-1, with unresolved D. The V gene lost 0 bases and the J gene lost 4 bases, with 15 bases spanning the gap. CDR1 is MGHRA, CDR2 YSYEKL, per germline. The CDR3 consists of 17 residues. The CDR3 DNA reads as TGCGCCAGCAGCCAAGATGAGGTTGAGCCGGATAATGAAAAACTGTTTTTT. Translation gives CASSQDEVEPDNEKLFF.

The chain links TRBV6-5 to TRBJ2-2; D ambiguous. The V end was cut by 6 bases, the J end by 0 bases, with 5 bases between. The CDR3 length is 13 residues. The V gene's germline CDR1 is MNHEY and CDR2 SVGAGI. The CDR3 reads CASSSSNTGELFF. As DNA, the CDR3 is TGTGCCAGCAGCAGTTCGAACACCGGGGAGCTGTTTTTT.

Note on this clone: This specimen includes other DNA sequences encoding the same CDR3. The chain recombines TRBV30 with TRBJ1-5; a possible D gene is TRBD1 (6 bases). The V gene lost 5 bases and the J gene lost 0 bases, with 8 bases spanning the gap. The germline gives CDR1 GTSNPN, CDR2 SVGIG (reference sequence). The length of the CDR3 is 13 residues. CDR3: CAWEDSSNQPQHF. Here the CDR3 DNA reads TGTGCCTGGGAGGACAGTAGCAATCAGCCCCAGCATTTT. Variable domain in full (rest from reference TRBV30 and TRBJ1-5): SQTIHQWPATLVQPVGSPLSLECTVEGTSNPNLYWYRQAAGRGLQLLFYSVGIGQISSEVPQNLSASRPQDRQFILSSKKLLLSDSGFYLCAWEDSSNQPQHFGDGTRLSIL.

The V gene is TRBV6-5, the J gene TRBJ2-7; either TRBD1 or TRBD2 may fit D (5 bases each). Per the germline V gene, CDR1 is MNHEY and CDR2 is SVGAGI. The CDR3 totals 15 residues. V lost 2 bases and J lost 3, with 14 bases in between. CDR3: CASSYPPGANYEQYF. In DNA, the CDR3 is TGTGCCAGCAGTTACCCCCCCGGGGCGAACTACGAGCAGTACTTC.

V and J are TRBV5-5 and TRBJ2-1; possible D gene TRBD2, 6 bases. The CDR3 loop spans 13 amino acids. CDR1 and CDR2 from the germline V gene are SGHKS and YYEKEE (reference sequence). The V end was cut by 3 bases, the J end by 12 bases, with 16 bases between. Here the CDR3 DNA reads TGTGCCAGCAGCTCAGGGACTTTGGGATGGCAGTTCTTC. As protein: CASSSGTLGWQFF.

CDR3 sequence reads: CASSGGARTGELFF. The CDR3 DNA reads TGTGCCAGCAGCGGCGGGGCCCGCACCGGGGAGCTGTTTTTT. The genes are TRBV9 and TRBJ2-2, with D perhaps TRBD2 (6 bases). Germline V lookup: CDR1 SGDLS, CDR2 YYNGEE. This CDR3 comprises 14 residues. With 3 bases removed from V and 4 bases from J, the gap between germline ends came to 10 bases.

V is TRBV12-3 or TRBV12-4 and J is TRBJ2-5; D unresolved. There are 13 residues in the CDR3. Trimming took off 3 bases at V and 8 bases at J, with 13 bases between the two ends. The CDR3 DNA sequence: TGTGCCAGCAGTTTGAGTAGCTTGCAAACCCAGTACTTC. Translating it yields CASSLSSLQTQYF.

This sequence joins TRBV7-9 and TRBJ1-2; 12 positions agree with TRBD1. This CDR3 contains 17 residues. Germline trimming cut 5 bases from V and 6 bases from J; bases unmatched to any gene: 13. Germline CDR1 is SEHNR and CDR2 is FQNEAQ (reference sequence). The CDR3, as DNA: TGTGCCAGCAGCCCTCGACCGGGACAGGGGGCATCGGATGGCTACACCTTC. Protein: CASSPRPGQGASDGYTF.

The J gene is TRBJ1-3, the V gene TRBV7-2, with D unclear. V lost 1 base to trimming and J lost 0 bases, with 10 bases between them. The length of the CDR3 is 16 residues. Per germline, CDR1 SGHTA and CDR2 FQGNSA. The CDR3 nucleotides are TGTGCCAGCAGCTTAGTGGTCTCTAGCTCTGGAAACACCATATATTTT. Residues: CASSLVVSSSGNTIYF.

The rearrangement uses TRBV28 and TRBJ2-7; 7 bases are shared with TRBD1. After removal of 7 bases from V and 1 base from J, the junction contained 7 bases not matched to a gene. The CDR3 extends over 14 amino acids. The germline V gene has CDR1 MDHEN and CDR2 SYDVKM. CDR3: CASNPPGQSYEQYF. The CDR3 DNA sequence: TGTGCCAGCAACCCCCCGGGACAGTCCTACGAGCAGTACTTC.

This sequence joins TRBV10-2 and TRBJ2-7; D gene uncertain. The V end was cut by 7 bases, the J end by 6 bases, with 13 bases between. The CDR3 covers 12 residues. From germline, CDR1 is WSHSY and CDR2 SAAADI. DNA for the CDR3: TGCGCCAGCACCGACTTCTCGACCGAGCAGTACTTC. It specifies CASTDFSTEQYF.

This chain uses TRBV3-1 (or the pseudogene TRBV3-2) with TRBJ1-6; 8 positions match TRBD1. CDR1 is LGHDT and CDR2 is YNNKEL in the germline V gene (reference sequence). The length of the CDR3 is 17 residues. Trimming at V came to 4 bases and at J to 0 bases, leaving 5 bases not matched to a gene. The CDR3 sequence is CASSLRQGSSYNSPLHF. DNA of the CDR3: TGTGCCAGCAGCCTTCGACAGGGGAGCTCCTATAATTCACCCCTCCACTTT.

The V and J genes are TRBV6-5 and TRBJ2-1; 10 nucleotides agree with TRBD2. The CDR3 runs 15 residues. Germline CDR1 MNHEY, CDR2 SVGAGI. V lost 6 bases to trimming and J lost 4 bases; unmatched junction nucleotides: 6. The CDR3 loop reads CASRQRTSGYNEQFF. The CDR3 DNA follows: TGTGCCAGCAGACAACGGACTAGCGGTTACAATGAGCAGTTCTTC.

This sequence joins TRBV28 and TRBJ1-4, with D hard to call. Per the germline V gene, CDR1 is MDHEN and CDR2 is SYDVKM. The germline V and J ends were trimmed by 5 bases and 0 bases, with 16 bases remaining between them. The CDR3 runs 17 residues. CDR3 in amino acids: CASSSSGWDTTNEKLFF. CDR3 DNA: TGTGCCAGCAGTAGTTCGGGGTGGGATACAACTAATGAAAAACTGTTTTTT. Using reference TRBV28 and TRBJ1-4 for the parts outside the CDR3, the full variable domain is DVKVTQSSRYLVKRTGEKVFLECVQDMDHENMFWYRQDPGLGLRLIYFSYDVKMKEKGDIPEGYSVSREKKERFSLILESASTNQTSMYLCASSSSGWDTTNEKLFFGSGTQLSVL.

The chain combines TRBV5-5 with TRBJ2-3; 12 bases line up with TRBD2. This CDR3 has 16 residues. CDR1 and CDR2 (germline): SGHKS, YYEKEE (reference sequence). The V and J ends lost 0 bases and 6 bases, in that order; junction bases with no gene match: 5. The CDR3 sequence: CASSLEGLAGGDTQYF. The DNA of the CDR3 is TGTGCCAGCAGCTTGGAGGGACTAGCGGGCGGGGATACGCAGTATTTT. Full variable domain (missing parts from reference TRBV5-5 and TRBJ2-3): DAGVTQSPTHLIKTRGQQVTLRCSPISGHKSVSWYQQVLGQGPQFIFQYYEKEERGRGNFPDRFSARQFPNYSSELNVNALLLGDSALYLCASSLEGLAGGDTQYFGPGTRLTVL.

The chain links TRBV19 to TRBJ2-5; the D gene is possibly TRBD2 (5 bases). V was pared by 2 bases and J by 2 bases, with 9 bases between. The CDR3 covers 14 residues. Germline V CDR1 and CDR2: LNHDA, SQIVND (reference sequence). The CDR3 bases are TGTGCCAGTAGTATACGGGGTTTTCAAGAGACCCAGTACTTC. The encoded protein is CASSIRGFQETQYF.

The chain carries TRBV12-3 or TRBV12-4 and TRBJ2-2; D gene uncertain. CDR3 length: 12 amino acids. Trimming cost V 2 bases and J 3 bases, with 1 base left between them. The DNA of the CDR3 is TGTGCCAGCAGTTTACACACCGGGGAGCTGTTTTTT. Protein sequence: CASSLHTGELFF.

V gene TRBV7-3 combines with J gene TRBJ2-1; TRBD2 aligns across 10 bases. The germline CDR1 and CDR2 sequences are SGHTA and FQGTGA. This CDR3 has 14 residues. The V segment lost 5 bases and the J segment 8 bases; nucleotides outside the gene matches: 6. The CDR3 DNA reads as TGTGCCAGCAGCGATAGCGGGGGGCAGGATGAGCAGTTCTTC. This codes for CASSDSGGQDEQFF.

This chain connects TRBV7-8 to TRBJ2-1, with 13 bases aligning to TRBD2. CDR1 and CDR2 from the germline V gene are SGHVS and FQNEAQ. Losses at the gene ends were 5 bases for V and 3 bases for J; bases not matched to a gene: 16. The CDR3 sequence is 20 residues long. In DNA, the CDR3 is TGTGCCAGCAGCGCCAACCGCTGGACTAGCGGGGGCCGCCTCTACAATGAGCAGTTCTTC. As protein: CASSANRWTSGGRLYNEQFF.

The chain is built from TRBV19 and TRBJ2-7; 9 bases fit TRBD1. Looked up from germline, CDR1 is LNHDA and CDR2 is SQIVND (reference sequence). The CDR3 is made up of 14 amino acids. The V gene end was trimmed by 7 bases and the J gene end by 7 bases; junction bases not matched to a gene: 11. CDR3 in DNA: TGTGCCAGTACCCCCGGACAGGGGACGGGGGAGCAGTACTTC. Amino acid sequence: CASTPGQGTGEQYF.

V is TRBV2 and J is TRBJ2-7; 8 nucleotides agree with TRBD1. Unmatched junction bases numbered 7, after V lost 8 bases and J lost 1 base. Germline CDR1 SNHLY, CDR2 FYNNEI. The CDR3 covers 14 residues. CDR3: CASGEQGGSYEQYF. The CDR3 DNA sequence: TGTGCCAGCGGGGAACAGGGGGGATCCTACGAGCAGTACTTC.

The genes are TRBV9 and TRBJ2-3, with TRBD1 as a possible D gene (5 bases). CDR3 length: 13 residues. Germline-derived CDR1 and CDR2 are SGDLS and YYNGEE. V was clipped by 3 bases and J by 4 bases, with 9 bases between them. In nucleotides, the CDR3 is TGTGCCAGCAGCGGTACAGGCTCAGATACGCAGTATTTT. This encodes CASSGTGSDTQYF.

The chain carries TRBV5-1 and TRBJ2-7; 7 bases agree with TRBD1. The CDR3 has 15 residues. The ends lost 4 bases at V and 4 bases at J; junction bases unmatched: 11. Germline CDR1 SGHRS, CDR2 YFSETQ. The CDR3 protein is CASSIDPGQPYEQYF. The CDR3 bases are TGCGCCAGCAGCATCGACCCGGGACAGCCATACGAGCAGTACTTC.

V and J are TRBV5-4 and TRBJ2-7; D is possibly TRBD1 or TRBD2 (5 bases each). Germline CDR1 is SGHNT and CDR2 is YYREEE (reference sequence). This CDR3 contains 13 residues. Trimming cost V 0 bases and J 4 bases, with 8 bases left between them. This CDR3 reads CASSLGGKYEQYF. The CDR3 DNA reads TGTGCCAGCAGCTTGGGGGGGAAGTACGAGCAGTACTTC.

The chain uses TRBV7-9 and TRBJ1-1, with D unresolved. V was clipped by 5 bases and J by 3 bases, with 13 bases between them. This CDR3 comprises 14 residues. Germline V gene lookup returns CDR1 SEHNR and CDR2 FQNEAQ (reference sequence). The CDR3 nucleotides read TGTGCCAGCAGCCCCCCTCGACAATACACTGAAGCTTTCTTT. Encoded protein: CASSPPRQYTEAFF.

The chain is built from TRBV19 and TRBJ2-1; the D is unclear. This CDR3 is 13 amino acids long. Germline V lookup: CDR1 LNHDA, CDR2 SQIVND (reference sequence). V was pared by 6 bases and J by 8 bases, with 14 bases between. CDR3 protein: CASSPPRVDEQFF. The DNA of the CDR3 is TGTGCCAGTAGCCCCCCTAGGGTAGATGAGCAGTTCTTC.

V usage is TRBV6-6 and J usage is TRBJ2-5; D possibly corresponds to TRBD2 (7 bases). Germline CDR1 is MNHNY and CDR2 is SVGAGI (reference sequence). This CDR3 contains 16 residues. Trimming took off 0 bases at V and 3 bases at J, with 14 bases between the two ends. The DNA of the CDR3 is TGTGCCAGCAGTTACTCGAGGGGGGGCTACGAAGAGACCCAGTACTTC. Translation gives CASSYSRGGYEETQYF.